The text below deals with one T cell receptor (beta chain). Antigen: not known. This entry comes from a study of regulatory T cells in long-lasting Graves disease. Whole-study findings and limits: The TCR repertoire of persistent Graves' patients was less diverse than that of newly diagnosed ones.

Trimming cost V 6 bases and J 1 base, with 10 bases left between them. CDR3 size: 13 residues. Germline loops: CDR1 SNHLY, CDR2 FYNNEI. Time point here: newly diagnosed GD, antithyroid drugs for less than 3 months. PBMC-extracted RNA yielded the TCR library. Enrollment of patients was through an endocrinology department in Xi'an, China. Building of the TCR beta libraries involved iRepertoire HTBI primers and Arm-PCR of CDR3 regions. TCRdb recomputed calls from the multiplex PCR reads with MiXCR, one row per CDR3 protein. The table lists 500,000 to 700,000 distinct CDR3 sequences, 15% to 20% of them singletons. This sample also appeared in a second study, on T cells in Graves' hyperthyroidism and ophthalmopathy. Per that paper: The TCR CDR3 first-round RT-PCR relied on the HTBI primer set.

The sequence came from a woman in her thirties with Graves disease. The sample here was peripheral blood mononuclear cells (PBMCs), taken at new diagnosis, from a patient treated with antithyroid drugs. The chain joins TRBV2 to TRBJ2-7; no firm D call. Here the CDR3 DNA reads TGTGCCAGCAGCGACGGACCATCCTACGAGCAGTACTTC. It encodes CASSDGPSYEQYF.